This T cell receptor beta chain was captured by sequencing in a study of cytomegalovirus exposure and HLA in healthy donors. Study results and caveats: Several of the most significant clusters appeared, in a later analysis, to be linked to common viral pathogens.

After removal of 6 bases from V and 11 bases from J, the junction contained 11 bases not matched to a gene. The CDR3 spans 13 residues. Germline CDR1 MNHNS, CDR2 SASEGT. This clone occurred a few times. Its specificity is not known. This PCR relied on a set of 60 Vbeta primers and 13 Jbeta primers. Only in-frame clones appear in the TCRdb table, and some are missing; sequencing was by immunoSEQ multiplex PCR. In the table there are 150,000 to 200,000 clones, approximately 12% of which are singletons. The TCR sequence derives from a man aged 45-65 years in good health and CMV-seropositive. The specimen was PBMCs. The chain couples TRBV6-1 to TRBJ1-1; TRBD1 aligns across 8 bases. The CDR3 DNA reads as TGTGCCAGCAGGGGACAGGAATTTGTAAGGGCTTTCTTT. This gives the protein CASRGQEFVRAFF.